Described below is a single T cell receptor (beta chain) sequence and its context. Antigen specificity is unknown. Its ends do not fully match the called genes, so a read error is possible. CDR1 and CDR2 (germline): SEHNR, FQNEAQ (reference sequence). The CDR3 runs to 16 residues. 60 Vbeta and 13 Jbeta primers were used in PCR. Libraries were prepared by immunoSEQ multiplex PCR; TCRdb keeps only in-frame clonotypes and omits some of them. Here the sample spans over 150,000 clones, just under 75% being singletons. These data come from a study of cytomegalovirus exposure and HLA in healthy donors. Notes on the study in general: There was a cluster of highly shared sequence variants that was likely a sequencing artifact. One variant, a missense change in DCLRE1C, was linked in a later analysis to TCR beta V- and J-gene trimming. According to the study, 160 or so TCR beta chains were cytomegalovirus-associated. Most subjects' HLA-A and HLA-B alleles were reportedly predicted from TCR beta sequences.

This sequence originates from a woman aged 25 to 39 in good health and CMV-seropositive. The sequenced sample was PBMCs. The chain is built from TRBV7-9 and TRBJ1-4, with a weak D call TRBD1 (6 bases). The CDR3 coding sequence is TGTTCCAGCAGCTTAGGCCAGGGGAAGAATAATGAAAAACTGTTTTTT. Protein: CSSSLGQGKNNEKLFF.